This record looks at one TCR beta chain sequence and its context. This sample is part of a study of identical twins. A single record per CDR3 protein comes from TCRdb applying MiXCR to the 5' RACE reads. In the table there are some 1,600,000 distinct CDR3 sequences, roughly a third of which are singletons. The CDR3 totals 13 residues. The germline gives CDR1 KGHSH, CDR2 LQKENI. V gave up 3 bases and J gave up 7 bases, with 12 bases separating them. The chain recombines TRBV18 with TRBJ1-2, with a possible D match to TRBD1 (5 bases). Material for sequencing was cord blood. The sequence was collected from a newborn girl in good health. CDR3 nucleotides: TGTGCCAGCTCACCCGGCAGGGTGAGTGGCTACACCTTC. This encodes CASSPGRVSGYTF.